A single sample is the source of the 5 T cell receptor beta chains below, sequenced in a study of post-analysis software for immune sequencing data. Study-wide points: A handful of TRBV segments were significantly more frequent in patients than in controls. TRBV5-6, TRBV5-1 and TRBV20-1 were among these segments.

Included in the TCR beta cDNA libraries were unique molecular identifiers. TCRdb re-analysed the PCR reads in MiXCR, keeping a single row per CDR3 protein. The data hold about 760,000 distinct CDR3 sequences, with roughly 27% observed a single time. The antigens for these receptors are not known. The material sequenced was blood. These receptors came from a girl between 5 and 17 years old with multiple sclerosis.

This clonotype turned up a few times. The chain combines TRBV7-2 with TRBJ2-3; D is possibly TRBD2 (5 bases). CDR3 length: 16 residues. Germline V gene sequence: CDR1 SGHTA, CDR2 FQGNSA. V was trimmed by 2 bases and J by 6 bases, leaving 18 bases between them. The CDR3 loop is CASSLTPWRRVDTQYF. CDR3 in DNA: TGTGCCAGCAGCTTAACCCCCTGGAGGCGGGTGGATACGCAGTATTTT.

This clonotype has a handful of counts. This chain connects TRBV6-6 to TRBJ2-4; D remains unclear. The germline V and J ends were trimmed by 2 bases and 3 bases, with 11 bases remaining between them. CDR1 and CDR2 (germline): MNHNY, SVGAGI (reference sequence). CDR3 length equals 15 residues. The CDR3 coding sequence is TGTGCCAGCAGTTACGGGGTGACCTACAAAAACATTCAGTACTTC. It translates to CASSYGVTYKNIQYF.

CDR3 in amino acids: CASSAGQPTEAFF. The CDR3 region has the DNA TGCGCCAGCAGCGCGGGACAGCCGACTGAAGCTTTCTTT. The chain employs TRBV5-1 and TRBJ1-1; 7 nucleotides align to TRBD1. The CDR3 is made up of 13 amino acids. Per germline, CDR1 SGHRS and CDR2 YFSETQ. V lost 4 bases and J lost 5; bases outside the gene matches: 5.

This clonotype was detected only a few times. The chain has TRBV2 and TRBJ2-2, with 8 bases fitting TRBD1. Germline CDR1 reads SNHLY; CDR2 reads FYNNEI. The V segment lost 6 bases and the J segment 1 base; nucleotides outside the gene matches: 4. This CDR3 is 15 amino acids long. CDR3 nucleotide sequence: TGTGCCAGCAGCCGGACAGGGATGAACACCGGGGAGCTGTTTTTT. As protein: CASSRTGMNTGELFF.

This chain links TRBV5-6 with TRBJ1-5, with D hard to call. CDR3 size: 15 residues. Germline loops: CDR1 SGHDT, CDR2 YYEEEE. The V and J ends lost 4 bases and 7 bases respectively, with 18 bases between them. The CDR3 sequence: CASSPGPLLGQPQHF. The CDR3 nucleotides read TGTGCCAGCAGCCCTGGGCCTCTACTCGGGCAGCCCCAGCATTTT. The variable domain in full, completed from reference TRBV5-6 and TRBJ1-5, reads DAGVTQSPTHLIKTRGQQVTLRCSPKSGHDTVSWYQQALGQGPQFIFQYYEEEERQRGNFPDRFSGHQFPNYSSELNVNALLLGDSALYLCASSPGPLLGQPQHFGDGTRLSIL.